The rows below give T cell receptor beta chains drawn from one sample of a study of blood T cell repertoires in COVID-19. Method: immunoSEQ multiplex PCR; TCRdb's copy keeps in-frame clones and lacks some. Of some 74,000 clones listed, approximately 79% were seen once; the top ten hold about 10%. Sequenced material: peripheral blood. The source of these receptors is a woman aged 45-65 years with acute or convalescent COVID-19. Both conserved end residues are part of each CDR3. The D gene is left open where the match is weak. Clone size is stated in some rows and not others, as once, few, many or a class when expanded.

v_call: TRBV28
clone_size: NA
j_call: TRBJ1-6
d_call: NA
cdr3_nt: TGTGCCAGCAGTTTATCGACACCTGTCAACTCACCCCTCCACTTT
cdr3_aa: CASSLSTPVNSPLHF

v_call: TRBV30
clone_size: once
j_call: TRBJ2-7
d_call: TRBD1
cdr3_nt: TGTGCCTGGAGTGTAACCGGGACAGGCGACTCCTACGAGCAGTACTTC
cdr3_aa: CAWSVTGTGDSYEQYF

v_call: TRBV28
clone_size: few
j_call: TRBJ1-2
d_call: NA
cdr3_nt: TGTGCCAGCAGTTTACGTCCCTTGCACAATGGCTACACCTTC
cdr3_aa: CASSLRPLHNGYTF

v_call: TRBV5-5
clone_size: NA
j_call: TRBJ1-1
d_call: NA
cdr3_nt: TGTGCCAGCAGCTCCCGACGACAGGTGAACACTGAAGCTTTCTTT
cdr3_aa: CASSSRRQVNTEAFF

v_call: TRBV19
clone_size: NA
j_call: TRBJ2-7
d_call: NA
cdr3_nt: TGTGCCAGTAGACCCCGGGCAGGGGTCTACGAGCAGTACTTC
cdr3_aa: CASRPRAGVYEQYF

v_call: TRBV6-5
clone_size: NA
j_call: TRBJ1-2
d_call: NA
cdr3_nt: TGTGCCAGCAGACCCGACACCCCCGGTGATGGCTACACCTTC
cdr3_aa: CASRPDTPGDGYTF

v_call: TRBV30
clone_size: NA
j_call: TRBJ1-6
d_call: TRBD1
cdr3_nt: TGTGCCGAGCAGGGACAGACTAATTCACCCCTCCACTTT
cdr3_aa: CAEQGQTNSPLHF

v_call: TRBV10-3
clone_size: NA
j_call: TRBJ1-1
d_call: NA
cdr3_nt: TGTGCCATCGGGGACACAAGGAACACTGAAGCTTTCTTT
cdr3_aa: CAIGDTRNTEAFF

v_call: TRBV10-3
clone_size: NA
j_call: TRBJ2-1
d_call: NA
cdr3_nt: TGTGCCATCAGTGAGGGTCGGGATGAGCAGTTCTTC
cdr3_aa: CAISEGRDEQFF

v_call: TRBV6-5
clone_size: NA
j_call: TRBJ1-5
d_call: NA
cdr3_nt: TGTGCCAGCCGCGAGGCGGGGTTCCGCAATCAGCCCCAGCATTTT
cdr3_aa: CASREAGFRNQPQHF

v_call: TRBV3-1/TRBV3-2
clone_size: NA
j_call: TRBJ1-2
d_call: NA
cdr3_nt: TGTGCCAGCAGCCAAGTACCTGCTAGAAACCGCCCGGGTGGCTACACCTTC
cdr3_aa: CASSQVPARNRPGGYTF

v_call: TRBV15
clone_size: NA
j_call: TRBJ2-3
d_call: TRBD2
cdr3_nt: TGTGCCACCAGCCCCCAGGGAGCGGGGCGGGGCACAGATACGCAGTATTTT
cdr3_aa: CATSPQGAGRGTDTQYF

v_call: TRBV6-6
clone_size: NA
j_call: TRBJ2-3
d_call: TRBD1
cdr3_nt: TGTGCCAGCAGTCAATCCATCCGGACAGGGGGCAGTACAGATACGCAGTATTTT
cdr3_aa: CASSQSIRTGGSTDTQYF

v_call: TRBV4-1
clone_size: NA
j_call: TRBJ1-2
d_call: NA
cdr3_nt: TGCGCCAGCAGCCAAGTCCCAGGGCCTAACTATGGCTACACCTTC
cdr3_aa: CASSQVPGPNYGYTF

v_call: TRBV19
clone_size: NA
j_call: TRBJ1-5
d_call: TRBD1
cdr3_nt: TGTGCCAGTAGTAGAAGTTCTCGGGACAGGAAGAATCAGCCCCAGCATTTT
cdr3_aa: CASSRSSRDRKNQPQHF

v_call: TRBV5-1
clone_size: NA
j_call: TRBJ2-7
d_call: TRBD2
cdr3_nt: TGCGCCAGCAGCTTGGGGGGACTAGCGGGAGACGAGCAGTACTTC
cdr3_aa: CASSLGGLAGDEQYF

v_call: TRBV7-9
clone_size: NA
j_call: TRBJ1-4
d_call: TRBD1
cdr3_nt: TGTGCCAGCAGCTTCCCGTTAACAGGGGATGAAAAACTGTTTTTT
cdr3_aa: CASSFPLTGDEKLFF

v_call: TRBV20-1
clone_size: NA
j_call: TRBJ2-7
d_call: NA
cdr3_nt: TGCAGTGCTAGTCCCCAGTCAAGCTCCTACGAGCAGTACTTC
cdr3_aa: CSASPQSSSYEQYF

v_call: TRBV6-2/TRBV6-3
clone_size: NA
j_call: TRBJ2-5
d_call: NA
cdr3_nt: TGTGCCAGCAGTTACGACAGTTTAGGGGAGACCCAGTACTTC
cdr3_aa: CASSYDSLGETQYF

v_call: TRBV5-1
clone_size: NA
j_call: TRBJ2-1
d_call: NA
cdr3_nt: TGCGCCAGCAGCTTACTGACTGGGAGCGGAGGTGAGCAGTTCTTC
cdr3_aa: CASSLLTGSGGEQFF

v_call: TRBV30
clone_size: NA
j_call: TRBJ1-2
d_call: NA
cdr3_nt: TGTGCCTGGAGTGTCGGGGGTAGTGGCTACACCTTC
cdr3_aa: CAWSVGGSGYTF

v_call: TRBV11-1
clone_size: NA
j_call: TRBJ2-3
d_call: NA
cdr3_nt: TGTGCCAGCAGCCAACAGGGTGGCACAGATACGCAGTATTTT
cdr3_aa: CASSQQGGTDTQYF

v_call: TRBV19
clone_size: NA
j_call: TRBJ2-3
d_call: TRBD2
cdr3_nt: TGTGCCAGTAGTTCCAGGACTAGCGGGAGGAGCACAGATACGCAGTATTTT
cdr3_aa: CASSSRTSGRSTDTQYF

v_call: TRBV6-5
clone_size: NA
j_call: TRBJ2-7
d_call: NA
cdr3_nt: TGTGCCAGCAGTTACCGCGGTCCTGGCCTAGGTTACGAGCAGTACTTC
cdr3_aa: CASSYRGPGLGYEQYF

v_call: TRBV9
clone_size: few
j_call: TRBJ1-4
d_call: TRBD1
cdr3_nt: TGTGCCAGCAGCTCAACGGGACAGGGGAACGAAAAACTGTTTTTT
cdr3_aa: CASSSTGQGNEKLFF

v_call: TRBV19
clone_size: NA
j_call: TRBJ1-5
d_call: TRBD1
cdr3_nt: TGTGCCAGTAGTATAAGGCTCGGGACAGGCAATCAGCCCCAGCATTTT
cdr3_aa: CASSIRLGTGNQPQHF

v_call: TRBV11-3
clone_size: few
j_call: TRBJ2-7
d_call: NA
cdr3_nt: TGTGCCAGCAGCCTACGGACAGCAACAACCTACGAGCAGTACTTC
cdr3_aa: CASSLRTATTYEQYF

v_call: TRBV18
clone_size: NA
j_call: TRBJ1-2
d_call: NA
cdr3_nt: TGTGCCAGCTCACCCCCTTCAGTTAACTATGGCTACACCTTC
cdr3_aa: CASSPPSVNYGYTF

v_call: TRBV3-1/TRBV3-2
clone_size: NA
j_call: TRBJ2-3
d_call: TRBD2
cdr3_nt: TGTGCCAGCCGCGCGGGGGGTACCAGCACAGATACGCAGTATTTT
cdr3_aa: CASRAGGTSTDTQYF

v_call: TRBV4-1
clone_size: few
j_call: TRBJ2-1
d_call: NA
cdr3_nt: TGCGCCAGCAGCCAAGAACGGTCCTACAATGAGCAGTTCTTC
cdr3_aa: CASSQERSYNEQFF

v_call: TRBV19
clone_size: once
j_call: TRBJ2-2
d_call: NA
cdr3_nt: TGTGCCAGTAGACGGCAGGGGTCCCCTTCGAACACCGGGGAGCTGTTTTTT
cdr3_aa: CASRRQGSPSNTGELFF

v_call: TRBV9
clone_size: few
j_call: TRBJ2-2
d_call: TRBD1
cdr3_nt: TGTGCCAGCAGTTCACCAACACGTCAGGGGGCAACGAACACCGGGGAGCTGTTTTTT
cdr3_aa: CASSSPTRQGATNTGELFF

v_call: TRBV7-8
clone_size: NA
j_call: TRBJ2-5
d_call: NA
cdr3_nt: TGTGCCAGCTCTGGAATGGCGGCCCAGTACTTC
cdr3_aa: CASSGMAAQYF